By share of the sample, the clone carrying this T cell receptor (beta chain) is medium-sized. The antigen is unknown. The sample comes from a study of cytomegalovirus exposure and HLA in healthy donors. Findings and caveats of the study: It was 150 to 200 TCR beta chains that were listed as cytomegalovirus-associated. Most sequenced TCRs were rare (though some public TCRs occurred in many donors). According to reports, the classifier identified cytomegalovirus status with high specificity and sensitivity.

The donors formed part of the approximately 120-subject validation cohort, distinct from the roughly 700-subject first cohort. V trimming: 4 bases; J trimming: 3 bases; junction bases outside the gene matches: 3. The CDR3 is made up of 13 amino acids. From germline, CDR1 is MGHRA and CDR2 YSYEKL. The assay was immunoSEQ multiplex PCR, and TCRdb's table has in-frame clones only and misses some. Among about 150,000 clones listed, approximately 86% were seen once. The TCR sequence derives from a man younger than 30 in good health and CMV-seropositive. V usage is TRBV4-1 and J usage is TRBJ2-7, with 7 bases identical to TRBD2. Sequencing used PBMCs. The CDR3 sequence is CASSRLAHYEQYF. CDR3 bases: TGCGCCAGCAGCCGACTAGCCCACTACGAGCAGTACTTC.